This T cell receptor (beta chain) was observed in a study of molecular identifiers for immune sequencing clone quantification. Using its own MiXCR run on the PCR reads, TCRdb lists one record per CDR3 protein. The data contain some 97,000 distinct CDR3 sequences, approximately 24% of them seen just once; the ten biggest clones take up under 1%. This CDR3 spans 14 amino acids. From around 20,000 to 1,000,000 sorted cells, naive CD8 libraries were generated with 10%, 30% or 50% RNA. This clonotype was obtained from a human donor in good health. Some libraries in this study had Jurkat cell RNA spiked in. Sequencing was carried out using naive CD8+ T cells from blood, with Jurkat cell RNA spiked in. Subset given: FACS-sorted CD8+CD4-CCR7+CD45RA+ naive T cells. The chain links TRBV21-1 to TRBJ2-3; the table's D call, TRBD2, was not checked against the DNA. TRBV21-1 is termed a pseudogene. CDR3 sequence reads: CASRAVRSTDTQYF. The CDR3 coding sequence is TGTGCCAGCCGAGCGGTCCGTAGCACAGATACGCAGTATTTT.